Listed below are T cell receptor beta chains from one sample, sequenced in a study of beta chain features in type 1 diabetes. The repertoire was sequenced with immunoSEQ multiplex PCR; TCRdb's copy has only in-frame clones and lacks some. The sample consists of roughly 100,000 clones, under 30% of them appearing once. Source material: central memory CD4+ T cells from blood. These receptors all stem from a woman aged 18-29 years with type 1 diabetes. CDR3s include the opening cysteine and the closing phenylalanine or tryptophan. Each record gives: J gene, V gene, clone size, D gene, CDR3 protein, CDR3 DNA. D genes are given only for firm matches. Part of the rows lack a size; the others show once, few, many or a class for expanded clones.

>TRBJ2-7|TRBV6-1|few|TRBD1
CASSSDRVAYEQYF
TGTGCCAGCAGCTCGGACAGGGTTGCTTACGAGCAGTACTTC
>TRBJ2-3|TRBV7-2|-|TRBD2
CASSRRTSGLSDTQYF
TGTGCCAGCAGCCGACGGACTAGCGGGTTGTCAGATACGCAGTATTTT
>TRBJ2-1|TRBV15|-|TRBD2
CAASSPPGLAGGRGYNEQFF
TGTGCCGCCAGCAGCCCCCCGGGACTAGCGGGAGGGCGGGGTTACAATGAGCAGTTCTTC
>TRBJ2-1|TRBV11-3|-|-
CASSLEYSSYNEQFF
TGTGCCAGCAGCTTAGAGTACAGCTCCTACAATGAGCAGTTCTTC
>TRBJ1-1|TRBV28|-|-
CASTRPRPPEAFF
TGTGCCAGCACGAGACCTAGGCCTCCTGAAGCTTTCTTT
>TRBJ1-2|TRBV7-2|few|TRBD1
CASSTSGGDGYTF
TGTGCCAGCAGCACTTCAGGGGGCGATGGCTACACCTTC
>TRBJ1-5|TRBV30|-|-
CAWSVKGSGQPQHF
TGTGCCTGGAGTGTCAAGGGGTCGGGTCAGCCCCAGCATTTT
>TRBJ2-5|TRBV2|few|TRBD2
CASTAGTRGPETQYF
TGTGCCAGCACCGCCGGGACTAGGGGTCCGGAGACCCAGTACTTC
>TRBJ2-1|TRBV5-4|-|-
CASSQGSSSYNEQFF
TGTGCCAGCAGCCAGGGGTCCAGCTCCTACAATGAGCAGTTCTTC
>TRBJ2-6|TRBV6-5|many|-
CASTIAVSGANVLTF
TGTGCCAGCACAATAGCGGTATCTGGGGCCAACGTCCTGACTTTC
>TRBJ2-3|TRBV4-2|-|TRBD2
CASSQVGGSGDTQYF
TGTGCCAGCAGCCAAGTGGGCGGGAGCGGGGATACGCAGTATTTT
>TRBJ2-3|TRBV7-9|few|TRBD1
CASSTGQGSDTQYF
TGTGCCAGCAGCACGGGACAGGGCTCAGATACGCAGTATTTT
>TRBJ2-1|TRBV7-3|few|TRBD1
CASSALQGAHSEQFF
TGTGCCAGCAGCGCCCTACAGGGGGCTCATAGTGAGCAGTTCTTC
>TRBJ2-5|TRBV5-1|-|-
CASSLAGTQETQYF
TGCGCCAGCAGCTTGGCAGGGACTCAAGAGACCCAGTACTTC
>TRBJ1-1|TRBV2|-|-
CASSQHGTMNTEAFF
TGTGCCAGCAGCCAACATGGGACAATGAACACTGAAGCTTTCTTT
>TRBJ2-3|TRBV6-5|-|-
CASERQGTDTQYF
TGTGCCAGCGAGAGACAGGGCACAGATACGCAGTATTTT
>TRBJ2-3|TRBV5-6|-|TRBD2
CASSLTSVGTDTQYF
TGTGCCAGCAGCCTCACTAGCGTTGGAACAGATACGCAGTATTTT
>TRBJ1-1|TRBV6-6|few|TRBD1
CASRDRGRFLNTEAFF
TGTGCCAGCAGGGACAGGGGGCGTTTTCTGAACACTGAAGCTTTCTTT
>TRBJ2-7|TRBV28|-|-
CASSAGVTYEQYF
TGTGCCAGCAGCGCAGGGGTGACCTACGAGCAGTACTTC
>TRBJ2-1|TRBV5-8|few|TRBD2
CASSLFAAGGIDEQFF
TGTGCCAGCAGCTTGTTCGCGGCGGGAGGGATTGATGAGCAGTTCTTC
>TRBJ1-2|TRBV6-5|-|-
CASSSRGQGQNYGYTF
TGTGCCAGCAGTTCACGGGGACAAGGACAGAACTATGGCTACACCTTC
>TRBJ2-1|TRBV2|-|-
CASMSVSSYNEQFF
TGTGCCAGCATGAGCGTTAGCTCCTACAATGAGCAGTTCTTC